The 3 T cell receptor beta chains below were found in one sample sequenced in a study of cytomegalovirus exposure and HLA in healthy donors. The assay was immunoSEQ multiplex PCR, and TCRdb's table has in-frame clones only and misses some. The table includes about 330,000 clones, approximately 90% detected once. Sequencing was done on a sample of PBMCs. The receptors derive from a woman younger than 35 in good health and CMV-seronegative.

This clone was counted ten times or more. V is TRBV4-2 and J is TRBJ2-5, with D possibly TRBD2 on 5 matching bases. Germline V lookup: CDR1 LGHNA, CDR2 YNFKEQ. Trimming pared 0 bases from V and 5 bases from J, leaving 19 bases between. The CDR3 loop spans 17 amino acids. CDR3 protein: CASSQEGPLAGGETQYF. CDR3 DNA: TGTGCCAGCAGCCAAGAAGGCCCACTCGCGGGCGGGGAGACCCAGTACTTC.

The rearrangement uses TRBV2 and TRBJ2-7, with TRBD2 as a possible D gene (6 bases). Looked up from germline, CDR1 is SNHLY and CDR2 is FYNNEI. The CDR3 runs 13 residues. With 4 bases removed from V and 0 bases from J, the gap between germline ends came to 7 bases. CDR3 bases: TGTGCCAGCAGTGGCGGGACCTCCTACGAGCAGTACTTC. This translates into CASSGGTSYEQYF.

CDR3 bases: TGTGCCAGCAGTTTATCGAGGGACAGGGAGGCATTGGATGGCTACACCTTC. Protein product: CASSLSRDREALDGYTF. This chain uses TRBV27 with TRBJ1-2; 9 nucleotides line up with TRBD1. V was clipped by 0 bases and J by 6 bases; unmatched bases: 11. The CDR3 is made up of 17 amino acids. Germline CDR1 MNHEY, CDR2 SMNVEV (reference sequence).